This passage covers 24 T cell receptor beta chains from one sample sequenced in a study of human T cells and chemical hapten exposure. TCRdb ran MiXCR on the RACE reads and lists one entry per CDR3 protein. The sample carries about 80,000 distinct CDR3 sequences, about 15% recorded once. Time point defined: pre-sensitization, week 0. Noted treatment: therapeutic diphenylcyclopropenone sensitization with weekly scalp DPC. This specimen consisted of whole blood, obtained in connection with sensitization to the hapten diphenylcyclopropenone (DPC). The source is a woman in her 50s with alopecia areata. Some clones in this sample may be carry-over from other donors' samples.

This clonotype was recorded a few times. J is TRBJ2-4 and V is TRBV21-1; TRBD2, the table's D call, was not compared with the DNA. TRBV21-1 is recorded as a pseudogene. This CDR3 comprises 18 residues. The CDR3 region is CASSKGPGLAGAKNIQYF. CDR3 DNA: TGTGCCAGCAGCAAAGGACCGGGACTAGCGGGAGCCAAAAACATTCAGTACTTC.

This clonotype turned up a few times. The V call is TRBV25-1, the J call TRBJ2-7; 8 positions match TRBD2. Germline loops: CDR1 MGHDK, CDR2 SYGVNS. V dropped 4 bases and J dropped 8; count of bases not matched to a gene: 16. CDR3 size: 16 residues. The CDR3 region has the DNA TGTGCCAGCAGTGCTGGGAGGACGGGAGGGCCTCGTAAGCAGTACTTC. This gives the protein CASSAGRTGGPRKQYF.

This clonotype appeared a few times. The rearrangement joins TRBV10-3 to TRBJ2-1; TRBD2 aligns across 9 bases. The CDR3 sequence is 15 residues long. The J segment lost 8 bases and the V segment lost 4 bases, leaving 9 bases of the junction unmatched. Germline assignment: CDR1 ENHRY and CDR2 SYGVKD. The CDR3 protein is CAISGVSGSVHEQFF. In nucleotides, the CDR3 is TGTGCCATCAGTGGGGTTAGCGGGAGTGTTCATGAGCAGTTCTTC.

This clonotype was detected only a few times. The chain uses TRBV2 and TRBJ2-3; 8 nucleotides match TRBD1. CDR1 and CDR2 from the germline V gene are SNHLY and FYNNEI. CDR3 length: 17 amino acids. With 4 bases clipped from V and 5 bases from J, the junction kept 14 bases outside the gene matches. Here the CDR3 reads CASSGGQERRGEDTQYF. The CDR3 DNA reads TGTGCCAGCAGTGGGGGACAGGAGCGAAGAGGAGAAGATACGCAGTATTTT. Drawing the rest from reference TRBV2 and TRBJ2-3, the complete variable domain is EPEVTQTPSHQVTQMGQEVILRCVPISNHLYFYWYRQILGQKVEFLVSFYNNEISEKSEIFDDQFSVERPDGSNFTLKIRSTKLEDSAMYFCASSGGQERRGEDTQYFGPGTRLTVL.

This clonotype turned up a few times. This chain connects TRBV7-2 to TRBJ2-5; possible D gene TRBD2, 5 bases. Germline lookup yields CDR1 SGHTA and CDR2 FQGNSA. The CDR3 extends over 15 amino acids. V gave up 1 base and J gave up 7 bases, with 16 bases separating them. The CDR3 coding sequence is TGTGCCAGCAGCTTAGAAAGTGGTTTAGCGCGGACCCAGTACTTC. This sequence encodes CASSLESGLARTQYF.

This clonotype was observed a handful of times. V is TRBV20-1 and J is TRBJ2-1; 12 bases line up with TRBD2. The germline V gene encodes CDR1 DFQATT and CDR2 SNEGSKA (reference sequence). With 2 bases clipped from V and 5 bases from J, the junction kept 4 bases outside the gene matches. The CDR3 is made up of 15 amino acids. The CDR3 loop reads CSARRWTSGNNEQFF. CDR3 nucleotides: TGCAGTGCTAGAAGATGGACTAGCGGGAACAATGAGCAGTTCTTC.

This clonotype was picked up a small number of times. The CDR3 loop reads CASSVFVQAGTGELFF. CDR3 bases: TGTGCCAGCAGCGTCTTCGTCCAGGCGGGCACCGGGGAGCTGTTTTTT. The chain has TRBV9 and TRBJ2-2, with TRBD2 as a possible D gene (5 bases). Trimming removed 2 bases at V and 4 bases at J, with 15 bases between. The CDR3 is 16 residues long. Germline values: CDR1 SGDLS, CDR2 YYNGEE.

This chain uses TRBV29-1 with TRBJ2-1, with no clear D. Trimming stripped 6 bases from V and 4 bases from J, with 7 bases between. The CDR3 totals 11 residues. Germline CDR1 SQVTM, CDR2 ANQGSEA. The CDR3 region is CSVGLYNEQFF. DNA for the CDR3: TGCAGCGTCGGGCTGTACAATGAGCAGTTCTTC.

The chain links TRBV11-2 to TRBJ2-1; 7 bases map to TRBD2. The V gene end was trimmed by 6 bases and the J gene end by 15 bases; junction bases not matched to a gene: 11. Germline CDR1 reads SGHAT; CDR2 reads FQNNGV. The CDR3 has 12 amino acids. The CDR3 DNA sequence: TGTGCCAGCAGATTGACTAGCCACCAGACGTTCTTC. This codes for CASRLTSHQTFF.

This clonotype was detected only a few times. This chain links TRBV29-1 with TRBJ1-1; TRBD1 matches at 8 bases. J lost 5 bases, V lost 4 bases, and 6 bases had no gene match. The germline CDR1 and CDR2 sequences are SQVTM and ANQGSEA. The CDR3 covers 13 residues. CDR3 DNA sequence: TGCAGCGTTGGGTGGACAGGGAAAACTGAAGCTTTCTTT. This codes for CSVGWTGKTEAFF. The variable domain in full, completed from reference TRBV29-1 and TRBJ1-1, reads SAVISQKPSRDICQRGTSLTIQCQVDSQVTMMFWYRQQPGQSLTLIATANQGSEATYESGFVIDKFPISRPNLTFSTLTVSNMSPEDSSIYLCSVGWTGKTEAFFGQGTRLTVV.

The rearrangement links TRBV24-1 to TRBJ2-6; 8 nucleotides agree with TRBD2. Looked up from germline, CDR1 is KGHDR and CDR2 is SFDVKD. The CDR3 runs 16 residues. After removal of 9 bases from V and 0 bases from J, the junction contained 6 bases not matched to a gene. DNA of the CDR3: TGTGCCACCGGAGGGGCGGGAGGCTCTGGGGCCAACGTCCTGACTTTC. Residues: CATGGAGGSGANVLTF.

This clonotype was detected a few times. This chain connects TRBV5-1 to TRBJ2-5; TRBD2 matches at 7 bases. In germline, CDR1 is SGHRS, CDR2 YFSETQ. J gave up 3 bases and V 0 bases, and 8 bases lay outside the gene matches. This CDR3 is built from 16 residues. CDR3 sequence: CASSLDASGRKETQYF. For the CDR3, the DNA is TGCGCCAGCAGCTTGGACGCTAGCGGAAGAAAAGAGACCCAGTACTTC.

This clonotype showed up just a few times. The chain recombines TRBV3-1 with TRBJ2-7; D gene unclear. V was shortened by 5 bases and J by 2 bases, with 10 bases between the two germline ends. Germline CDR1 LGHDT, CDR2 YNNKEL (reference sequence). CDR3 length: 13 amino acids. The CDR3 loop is CASSSPITYEQYF. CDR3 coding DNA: TGTGCCAGCAGCTCGCCAATCACCTACGAGCAGTACTTC.

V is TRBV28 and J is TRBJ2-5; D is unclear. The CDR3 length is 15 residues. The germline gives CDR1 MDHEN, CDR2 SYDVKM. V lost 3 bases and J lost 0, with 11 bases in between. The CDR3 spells CASSFPSPYQETQYF. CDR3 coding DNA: TGTGCCAGCAGTTTCCCCTCCCCCTACCAAGAGACCCAGTACTTC.

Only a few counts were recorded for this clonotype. The chain's CDR3 is CASSPFLGVGGYTF. In nucleotides, the CDR3 is TGTGCCAGCAGCCCCTTTTTGGGGGTGGGCGGCTACACCTTC. The rearrangement links TRBV4-2 to TRBJ1-2, with D perhaps matching TRBD1 (5 bases). The germline CDR1 and CDR2 sequences are LGHNA and YNFKEQ. V dropped 4 bases and J dropped 8 bases, with 17 bases sitting between them. CDR3 length: 14 amino acids.

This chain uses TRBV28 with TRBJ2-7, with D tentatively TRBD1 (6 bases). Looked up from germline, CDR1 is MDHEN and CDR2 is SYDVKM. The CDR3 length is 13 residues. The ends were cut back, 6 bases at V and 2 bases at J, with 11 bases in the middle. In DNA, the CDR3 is TGTGCCAGCAGGGGGACACCAACCTACGAGCAGTACTTC. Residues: CASRGTPTYEQYF.

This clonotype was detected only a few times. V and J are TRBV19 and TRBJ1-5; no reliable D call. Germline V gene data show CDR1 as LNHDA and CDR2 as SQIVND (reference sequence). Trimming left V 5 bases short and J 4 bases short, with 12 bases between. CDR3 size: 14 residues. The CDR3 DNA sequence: TGTGCCAGTAGTGACGGACTGTTTAATCAGCCCCAGCATTTT. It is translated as CASSDGLFNQPQHF.

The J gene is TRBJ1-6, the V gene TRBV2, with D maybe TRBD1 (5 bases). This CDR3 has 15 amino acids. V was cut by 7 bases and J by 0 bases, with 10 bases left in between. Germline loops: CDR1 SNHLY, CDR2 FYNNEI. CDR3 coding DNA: TGTGCCAGCAACGACCAGGGCTCCTATAATTCACCCCTCCACTTT. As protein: CASNDQGSYNSPLHF.

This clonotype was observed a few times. DNA of the CDR3: TGCAGTGCTAGCAAGACAGGGGGGACCTACGAGCAGTACTTC. Amino acids: CSASKTGGTYEQYF. This chain joins TRBV20-1 and TRBJ2-7, with 9 bases fitting TRBD1. Germline V gene data show CDR1 as DFQATT and CDR2 as SNEGSKA (reference sequence). The CDR3 loop spans 14 amino acids. With V trimmed by 3 bases and J by 2 bases, 5 bases remained unmatched.

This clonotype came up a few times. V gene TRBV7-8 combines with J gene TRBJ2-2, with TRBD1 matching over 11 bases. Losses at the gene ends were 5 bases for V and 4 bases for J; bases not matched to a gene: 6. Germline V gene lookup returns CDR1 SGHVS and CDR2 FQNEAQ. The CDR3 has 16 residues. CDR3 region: CASSHRDRGITGELFF. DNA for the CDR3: TGTGCCAGCAGCCACCGGGACAGGGGGATCACCGGGGAGCTGTTTTTT.

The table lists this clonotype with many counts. In DNA form, the CDR3 reads TGTGCCAGCAGTTTAAGGCGCCAACCTCTAGGCGAGCAGTACTTC. It encodes CASSLRRQPLGEQYF. This rearrangement joins TRBV27 to TRBJ2-7, with unresolved D. The CDR3 extends over 15 amino acids. CDR1 is MNHEY and CDR2 is SMNVEV in the germline V gene (reference sequence). V gave up 2 bases and J gave up 6 bases, with 17 bases separating them.

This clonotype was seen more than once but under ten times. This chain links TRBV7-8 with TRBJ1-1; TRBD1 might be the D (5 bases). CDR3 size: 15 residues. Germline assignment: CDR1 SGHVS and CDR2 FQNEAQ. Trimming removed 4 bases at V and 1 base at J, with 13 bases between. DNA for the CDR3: TGTGCCAGCAGCTACGGCGGGACCCCGAACACTGAAGCTTTCTTT. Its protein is CASSYGGTPNTEAFF.

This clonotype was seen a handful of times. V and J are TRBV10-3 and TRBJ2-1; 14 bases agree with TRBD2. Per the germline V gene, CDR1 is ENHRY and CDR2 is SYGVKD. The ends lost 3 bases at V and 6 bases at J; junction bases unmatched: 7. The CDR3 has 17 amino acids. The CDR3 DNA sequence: TGTGCCATCAGTGAAAGTGGACTAGCGGGAGGAAGCAATGAGCAGTTCTTC. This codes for CAISESGLAGGSNEQFF.

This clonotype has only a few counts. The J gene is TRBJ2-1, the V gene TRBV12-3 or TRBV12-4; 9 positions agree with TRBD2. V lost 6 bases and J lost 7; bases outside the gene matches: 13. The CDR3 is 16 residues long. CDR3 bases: TGTGCCAGCAGCCCCGAGGGTAGCGGGAGTCGGAATGAGCAGTTCTTC. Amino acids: CASSPEGSGSRNEQFF.